The entry below gives a single T cell receptor (beta chain) sequence along with its context. What it recognizes is unknown. Reverse transcription used roughly 0.5 to 1 ug RNA and random hexamers. The CDR3 of TCR beta was amplified by immunoSEQ multiplex PCR across 54 Vbeta and 13 Jbeta. TCRdb fed the immunoSEQ multiplex PCR reads into MiXCR, producing one record per CDR3 protein. The sample lists roughly 150,000 distinct CDR3 sequences, just under 95% occurring once. This sample stems from a study of CD8 T cells in Susac syndrome. Study-level background: Among sequenced Susac syndrome patients, 5 or 6 had active disease and about eight were in remission.

Sequencing targeted TCR beta in blood CD8+ and CD4+ T cells. Study-level findings and limits: In total CD8+ repertoires, around 15 Susac-specific public clones were detected, and CD8+ TEMRA repertoires contained roughly five.

Sequenced input: CD8+ T cells from PBMCs. This sequence was found in a human donor with Susac syndrome.

The CDR3 DNA reads as TGTGCTAGTGGTTTGATAGGGACTAGCGGAGGCACAGATACGCAGTATTTT. Translated, it gives CASGLIGTSGGTDTQYF. The chain employs TRBV12-5 and TRBJ2-3, with TRBD2 matching over 11 bases. J gave up 1 base and V 2 bases, and 5 bases lay outside the gene matches. CDR1 and CDR2 from the germline V gene are LGHNT and FRNRAP. There are 17 residues in the CDR3.